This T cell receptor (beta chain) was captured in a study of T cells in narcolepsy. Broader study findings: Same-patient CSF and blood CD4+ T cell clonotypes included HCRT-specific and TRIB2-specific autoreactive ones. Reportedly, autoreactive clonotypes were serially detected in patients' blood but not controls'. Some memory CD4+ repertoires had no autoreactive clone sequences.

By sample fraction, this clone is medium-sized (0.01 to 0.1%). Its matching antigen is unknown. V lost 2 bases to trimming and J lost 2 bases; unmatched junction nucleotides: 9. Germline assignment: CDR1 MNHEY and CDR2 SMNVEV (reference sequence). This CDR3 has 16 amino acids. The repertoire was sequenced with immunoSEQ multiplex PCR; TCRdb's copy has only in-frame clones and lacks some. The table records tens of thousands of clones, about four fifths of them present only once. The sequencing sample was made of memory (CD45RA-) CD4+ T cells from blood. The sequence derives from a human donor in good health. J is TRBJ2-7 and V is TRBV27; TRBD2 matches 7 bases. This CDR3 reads CASSLQAGFGTYEQYF. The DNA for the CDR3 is TGTGCCAGCAGTTTACAAGCGGGGTTCGGGACCTACGAGCAGTACTTC.